Presented here are 11 T cell receptor beta chains from one specimen sequenced in a study of blood T cell repertoires in COVID-19. Clones were read by immunoSEQ multiplex PCR, and TCRdb kept only the in-frame ones, dropping some. The sample holds 300,000 to 400,000 clones; around 90% are singletons and the top ten take 7.5% to 10%. The sample consisted of peripheral blood. The receptor source for this set is a man aged 25-45 years with COVID-19, enrolled during active disease.

The rearrangement uses TRBV7-6 and TRBJ2-1; D is possibly TRBD2 (5 bases). CDR1 is SGHVS and CDR2 is FNYEAQ in the germline V gene. V lost 4 bases, J lost 3 bases, and 13 bases lay in between. The CDR3 has 15 residues. The CDR3 loop is CASSWTGNLYNEQFF. The DNA for the CDR3 is TGTGCCAGCAGCTGGACCGGGAACCTCTACAATGAGCAGTTCTTC.

This chain connects TRBV11-2 to TRBJ1-3; D remains unclear. This CDR3 has 13 residues. Germline V lookup: CDR1 SGHAT, CDR2 FQNNGV. V was trimmed by 8 bases and J by 0 bases, leaving 8 bases between them. The CDR3 region is CASQRVSGNTIYF. The DNA of the CDR3 is TGTGCCAGCCAGAGGGTCTCTGGAAACACCATATATTTT.

The J gene is TRBJ2-5, the V gene TRBV15, with 8 bases lining up with TRBD1. This CDR3 is 18 amino acids long. Germline loops: CDR1 LNHNV, CDR2 YYDKDF (reference sequence). Trimming removed 0 bases from V and 6 bases from J; junction bases left unmatched: 15. The CDR3 coding sequence is TGTGCCACCAGCAGAGATTGGTTCGGGCAGGGGGCAAAAAAGACCCAGTACTTC. Its translation: CATSRDWFGQGAKKTQYF. The whole variable domain, remainder taken from reference TRBV15 and TRBJ2-5, is DAMVIQNPRYQVTQFGKPVTLSCSQTLNHNVMYWYQQKSSQAPKLLFHYYDKDFNNEADTPDNFQSRRPNTSFCFLDIRSPGLGDTAMYLCATSRDWFGQGAKKTQYFGPGTRLLVL.

V is TRBV20-1 and J is TRBJ2-7; no firm D call. The CDR3 contains 11 residues. Between the trimmed V and J ends, which lost 0 bases and 4 bases, there was a span of 4 bases. Germline-derived CDR1 and CDR2 are DFQATT and SNEGSKA (reference sequence). In nucleotides, the CDR3 is TGCAGTGCTAGAGACCCTTACGAGCAGTACTTC. It specifies CSARDPYEQYF.

The V and J genes are TRBV14 and TRBJ2-7, with D tentatively TRBD1 (7 bases). With 1 base removed from V and 6 bases from J, the gap between germline ends came to 16 bases. This CDR3 is built from 15 residues. Germline V CDR1 and CDR2: SGHDN, FVKESK. The CDR3 coding sequence is TGTGCCAGCAGCCAAGGTTTAGGACAGGAGGGCGAGCAGTACTTC. It specifies CASSQGLGQEGEQYF. Full variable domain (remainder filled in from reference TRBV14 and TRBJ2-7): EAGVTQFPSHSVIEKGQTVTLRCDPISGHDNLYWYRRVMGKEIKFLLHFVKESKQDESGMPNNRFLAERTGGTYSTLKVQPAELEDSGVYFCASSQGLGQEGEQYFGPGTRLTVT.

The V and J genes are TRBV23-1 and TRBJ2-1; 9 nucleotides align to TRBD1. TRBV23-1 is marked as an open reading frame, function uncertain. The CDR3 is 16 amino acids. V lost 6 bases to trimming and J lost 1 base; unmatched junction nucleotides: 7. CDR3 sequence reads: CASRFPGTGSYNEQFF. CDR3 DNA: TGCGCCAGCAGATTCCCCGGGACAGGGTCCTACAATGAGCAGTTCTTC.

This sequence joins TRBV27 and TRBJ1-2; 7 positions match TRBD1. The CDR3 spans 16 residues. Trimming removed 4 bases from V and 1 base from J; junction bases left unmatched: 9. The germline CDR1 and CDR2 sequences are MNHEY and SMNVEV (reference sequence). CDR3 region: CASSSAYRGRNYGYTF. The DNA for the CDR3 is TGTGCCAGCAGTTCCGCGTACAGGGGCCGTAACTATGGCTACACCTTC.

The chain employs TRBV19 and TRBJ2-7, with D maybe TRBD1 (6 bases). The CDR3 loop spans 17 amino acids. With 2 bases removed from V and 3 bases from J, the gap between germline ends came to 20 bases. Germline-derived CDR1 and CDR2 are LNHDA and SQIVND (reference sequence). CDR3 sequence: CASSISGTHDIGYEQYF. In nucleotides, the CDR3 is TGTGCCAGTAGTATATCCGGGACACATGATATCGGCTACGAGCAGTACTTC.

This chain joins TRBV3-1 (or the pseudogene TRBV3-2) and TRBJ1-2, with 8 bases aligning to TRBD1. Germline values: CDR1 LGHDT, CDR2 YNNKEL (reference sequence). The CDR3 is 15 residues long. Trimming took 1 base from V and 4 from J; bases not matched to a gene: 5. The CDR3 DNA follows: TGTGCCAGCAGCCAAGTATTCGGGACAGGCTATGGCTACACCTTC. Encoded protein: CASSQVFGTGYGYTF.

This clone was counted between two and nine times. The chain uses TRBV14 and TRBJ2-7; D ambiguous. The CDR3 runs 15 residues. Germline V gene sequence: CDR1 SGHDN, CDR2 FVKESK. Trimming stripped 0 bases from V and 2 bases from J, with 11 bases between. CDR3 nucleotide sequence: TGTGCCAGCAGCCAAGATGAGGCACTACCCTACGAGCAGTACTTC. It yields the protein CASSQDEALPYEQYF. Variable domain in full (rest from reference TRBV14 and TRBJ2-7): EAGVTQFPSHSVIEKGQTVTLRCDPISGHDNLYWYRRVMGKEIKFLLHFVKESKQDESGMPNNRFLAERTGGTYSTLKVQPAELEDSGVYFCASSQDEALPYEQYFGPGTRLTVT.

V and J are TRBV30 and TRBJ2-7; the match to TRBD2 covers 7 bases. Germline CDR1 is GTSNPN and CDR2 is SVGIG (reference sequence). The CDR3 covers 15 residues. After removal of 0 bases from V and 4 bases from J, the junction contained 9 bases not matched to a gene. CDR3 amino acids: CAWSVPGGRLYEQYF. CDR3 nucleotides: TGTGCCTGGAGTGTACCCGGGGGGAGATTGTACGAGCAGTACTTC.